This T cell receptor (beta chain) was retrieved from a study of CD8 T cells in ankylosing spondylitis. Study-wide results and caveats: About eight highly homologous variants made up a TCR beta motif that seemed to typify ankylosing spondylitis blood.

Each CDR3 protein gets one entry after TCRdb re-called the 5' RACE reads with MiXCR. The sample yields around 770,000 distinct CDR3 sequences, 12% seen once. About this clonotype: Its antigen is unknown.

The V end was cut by 6 bases, the J end by 6 bases, with 15 bases between. The CDR3 spans 13 residues. Sequencing was carried out using blood, either unsorted or a sorted T cell fraction (not recorded which). The chain employs TRBV12-3 or TRBV12-4 and TRBJ2-7; TRBD1 might be the D (6 bases). The receptor was derived from a male donor with ankylosing spondylitis. CDR3 nucleotide sequence: TGTGCCAGCAGCAAGATACAGGGCGCCGAGCAGTACTTC. Translated: CASSKIQGAEQYF.